These 2 T cell receptor beta chains share one sample of origin, sequenced in a study of cytotoxic CD8 clonotypes in ibrutinib-treated CLL. The data were produced by immunoSEQ multiplex PCR, yet TCRdb's version contains in-frame clones alone and is incomplete. The table shows roughly 54,000 clones, with roughly 57% occurring only once. Sequenced here: PBMCs, sampled after 24 months of ibrutinib treatment. The receptors were gathered from a human donor with chronic lymphocytic leukemia.

The chain couples TRBV5-1 to TRBJ1-5; TRBD1 aligns across 9 bases. Losses at the gene ends were 4 bases for V and 7 bases for J; bases not matched to a gene: 6. Germline CDR1 and CDR2: SGHRS and YFSETQ. The CDR3 contains 14 residues. CDR3 DNA sequence: TGCGCCAGCAGCCCTGACAGGGGGGACCAGCCCCAGCATTTT. Its protein is CASSPDRGDQPQHF.

This clone was counted once. The CDR3 DNA is TGTGCCAGCAGTCCGACCGGGACTAGGTTCGGAGAGACCCAGTACTTC. This gives the protein CASSPTGTRFGETQYF. V is TRBV27 and J is TRBJ2-5; TRBD2 aligns across 8 bases. This CDR3 has 16 amino acids. Germline V gene data show CDR1 as MNHEY and CDR2 as SMNVEV (reference sequence). The V gene end was trimmed by 5 bases and the J gene end by 4 bases; junction bases not matched to a gene: 12.